These T cell receptor beta chains were read from a single sample in a study of T cell responses to AZD1222 COVID-19 vaccine. Data came from immunoSEQ multiplex PCR; TCRdb stores just in-frame clones and leaves some out. The sample holds 150,000 to 180,000 clones; 70% to 90% are singletons and the top ten take 5.5%. Sequenced here: peripheral blood, sampled on day 0 of MenACWY control vaccination. These receptor sequences come from an adult in good health. Both conserved end residues are part of each CDR3. D genes are given only for firm matches. The size of a clone is reported for some rows only, either as once, few or many, or as a class for expanded clones.

clone_size j_call v_call d_call cdr3_nt cdr3_aa
- TRBJ1-2 TRBV29-1 TRBD1 TGCAGCGTTTGGACAGGGACTAACTATGGCTACACCTTC CSVWTGTNYGYTF
- TRBJ2-2 TRBV5-6 TRBD2 TGTGCCAGCAGCTTCTCACTAGCGGGGGGATGGATGGCCGGGGAGCTGTTTTTT CASSFSLAGGWMAGELFF
- TRBJ1-1 TRBV6-5 - TGTGCCAGCAGGCCCAGTTTGAACACTGAAGCTTTCTTT CASRPSLNTEAFF
- TRBJ1-6 TRBV7-2 - TGTGCCAGCAGCACCCGATGGGGGAATAATTCACCCCTCCACTTT CASSTRWGNNSPLHF
- TRBJ1-1 TRBV12-3/TRBV12-4 - TGTGCCAGCAGTAATACAGGGAACACTGAAGCTTTCTTT CASSNTGNTEAFF
- TRBJ2-2 TRBV9 - TGTGCCAGCAGCGTAGGGAGCCATGCCGGGGAGCTGTTTTTT CASSVGSHAGELFF
- TRBJ2-5 TRBV9 - TGTGCCAGCAGCCCCGACTGGGCCCTGGGGACCCAGTACTTC CASSPDWALGTQYF
- TRBJ1-1 TRBV4-1 TRBD1 TGCGCCAGCAGTACCAGGGGGCAGGGGACTGAAGCTTTCTTT CASSTRGQGTEAFF
- TRBJ1-1 TRBV18 - TGTGCCAGCTCACCAAGTCCCCCTGAAGCTTTCTTT CASSPSPPEAFF
- TRBJ1-5 TRBV28 TRBD1 TGTGCCAGCAGTTCGGAGGCAGGGGGTAAACCCCAGCATTTT CASSSEAGGKPQHF
- TRBJ1-1 TRBV27 - TGTGCCAGCAGTTTATTGGGGGCCATGAACACTGAAGCTTTCTTT CASSLLGAMNTEAFF
few TRBJ1-2 TRBV5-1 - TGCGCCAGCAGACCAGGGGCGGCGAACTATGGCTACACCTTC CASRPGAANYGYTF
- TRBJ1-5 TRBV28 - TGTGCCAGCGTGGTGGGGGGGGATGGCAATCAGCCCCAGCATTTT CASVVGGDGNQPQHF
few TRBJ1-2 TRBV5-1 TRBD1 TGCGCCAGCAGCTTGTCCGACAGGGGGCACGACTATGGCTACACCTTC CASSLSDRGHDYGYTF
- TRBJ1-6 TRBV6-5 - TGTGCCAGCAGCCTGGACAGCACAGATTCACCCCTCCACTTT CASSLDSTDSPLHF
- TRBJ2-7 TRBV7-2 TRBD1 TGTGCCAGCAGCTCTGACAGGGTTTCCTACGAGCAGTACTTC CASSSDRVSYEQYF
- TRBJ1-2 TRBV7-3 - TGTGCCAGCAGCCCCTCGCCCGGGGGTCTTGGCTACACCTTC CASSPSPGGLGYTF
- TRBJ2-5 TRBV9 - TGTGCCAGCAGCGTAGCTGGGGCAGAGACCCAGTACTTC CASSVAGAETQYF
- TRBJ2-3 TRBV24-1 TRBD1 TGTGCCACCATCAAGCCGACGCACCCAAAACAGGGGCTATCAAGCACAGATACGCAGTATTTT CATIKPTHPKQGLSSTDTQYF
- TRBJ1-3 TRBV27 TRBD1 TGTGCCAGCAGTTTCAACCGGGACAGTGGAAACACCATATATTTT CASSFNRDSGNTIYF
- TRBJ1-4 TRBV25-1 TRBD1 TGTGCCAGCAGTGTTTCAGGGACAGGGAATGAAAAACTGTTTTTT CASSVSGTGNEKLFF
- TRBJ1-1 TRBV11-3 - TGTGCCAGCAGTCCTGGGGCGCAGGACACTGAAGCTTTCTTT CASSPGAQDTEAFF
- TRBJ1-2 TRBV5-4 - TGTGCCAGCACGGGACCGTCTCGGAATGGCTACACCTTC CASTGPSRNGYTF
many TRBJ1-2 TRBV3-1/TRBV3-2 TRBD1 TGTGCCAGCAGCCGAGGGACAGCGGCGATTAACTATGGCTACACCTTC CASSRGTAAINYGYTF
once TRBJ1-2 TRBV19 - TGTGCCAGTAGCCCCGTGTCGGCAGGGGCTTATGGCTACACCTTC CASSPVSAGAYGYTF
- TRBJ1-5 TRBV19 - TGTGCCAGTAGTAGAGGAGGGGGCAATCAGCCCCAGCATTTT CASSRGGGNQPQHF
- TRBJ2-1 TRBV27 TRBD2 TGTGCCAGCATCGAGACTAGCGGCCGATTGGGGGAGCAGTTCTTC CASIETSGRLGEQFF
- TRBJ2-3 TRBV19 TRBD2 TGTGCCAGTAGTTTGGGACTAGCGGGACGGGTCGGTAACACAGATACGCAGTATTTT CASSLGLAGRVGNTDTQYF
- TRBJ1-6 TRBV7-9 - TGTGCCAGCAGCTTAGAGGGTCCCCTCCACTTT CASSLEGPLHF
few TRBJ1-3 TRBV7-2 - TGTGCCAGCAGCTTAGACGGGGCTACAAGCTCTGGAAACACCATATATTTT CASSLDGATSSGNTIYF
- TRBJ1-2 TRBV9 - TGTGCCAGCAGCGTAGAGCCCACCGGGACGTACTATGGCTACACCTTC CASSVEPTGTYYGYTF
- TRBJ1-5 TRBV7-9 - TGTGCCAGCAGCGAAAATAGCAATCAGCCCCAGCATTTT CASSENSNQPQHF
- TRBJ2-7 TRBV14 - TGTGCCAGCAGTGGCTTGAGAGGCAGCTACGAGCAGTACTTC CASSGLRGSYEQYF
- TRBJ1-4 TRBV10-3 - TGTGCCATCAGTGAGTCGGGGGACATGATGGGAAAACTGTTTTTT CAISESGDMMGKLFF
- TRBJ2-3 TRBV4-1 TRBD2 TGCGCCAGCAGCCTGGGAGCGGGGGGCACAGATACGCAGTATTTT CASSLGAGGTDTQYF
- TRBJ1-4 TRBV19 - TGTGCCAGTAGTATAGGCACAACCGTATTTAATGAAAAACTGTTTTTT CASSIGTTVFNEKLFF
- TRBJ1-6 TRBV6-5 TRBD1 TGTGCCACCTACAGGGGGCAGAGGTCACCCCTCCACTTT CATYRGQRSPLHF
few TRBJ2-1 TRBV5-1 - TGCGCCAGCAGCTTGTGGGGCGCGGGGCTGGATGAGCAGTTCTTC CASSLWGAGLDEQFF
- TRBJ2-1 TRBV5-1 TRBD2 TGCGCCAGCAGCACAGCGGGGACCTACAATGAGCAGTTCTTC CASSTAGTYNEQFF
- TRBJ2-5 TRBV5-1 TRBD2 TGCGCCAGCAGCTTGGGGACGACCTGGGGGGGAGAGACCCAGTACTTC CASSLGTTWGGETQYF
- TRBJ1-1 TRBV19 - TGTGCCAGTAGTATAGATGGGTATAACGAAGCTTTCTTT CASSIDGYNEAFF
once TRBJ1-5 TRBV3-1/TRBV3-2 - TGTGCCAGCAGCAAAAAGAGGGGCCCCCAGCATTTT CASSKKRGPQHF
- TRBJ2-7 TRBV6-7 - TGTGCCAGCAGTCACCCGGGGGTAGCAACCGTGCAGTACTTC CASSHPGVATVQYF
- TRBJ1-3 TRBV4-2 - TGTGCCAGCAGCCCTTACGGGGGACCTACCTCTGGAAACACCATATATTTT CASSPYGGPTSGNTIYF
- TRBJ2-7 TRBV6-6 TRBD1 TGTGCCAGCAGTGACTCCACTCGACAGGGGGCCCTATTC CASSDSTRQGALF
few TRBJ2-2 TRBV18 - TGTGCCAGCTCACCCGACAGGAACACCGGGGAGCTGTTTTTT CASSPDRNTGELFF
- TRBJ2-3 TRBV6-6 TRBD2 TGTGCCAGCAGTCCCCTCGCCGGACTAGCGGGGGGGCGGAGCACAGATACGCAGTATTTT CASSPLAGLAGGRSTDTQYF
once TRBJ2-1 TRBV19 TRBD2 TGTGCCAGTAGTATAGTCCCGGGACTATACAATGAGCAGTTCTTC CASSIVPGLYNEQFF
few TRBJ2-1 TRBV6-5 - TGTGCCGTGACAGGATTCGGTTACAATGAGCAGTTCTTC CAVTGFGYNEQFF
- TRBJ2-1 TRBV28 - TGTGCCAGCAGTTCCCCCCCCTCCTACAATGAGCAGTTCTTC CASSSPPSYNEQFF